The 20 T cell receptor beta chains reported below all come from one sample, sequenced in a study of OX40 agonist ivuxolimab in advanced cancers. The library relied on the immunoSEQ multiplex PCR assay. Imported from immuneACCESS, the table was reduced by TCRdb to in-frame sequences with V and J called. These copies leave out some clones; in studies compared against another copy, an unresolved V gene accounts for under half, and the cause of the remainder is not known. This sample gives tens of thousands of clones in total; around 84% of them show up just once. Around 8.2% of the sample rests with the top ten. Sequenced material: CD4+ or CD8+ T cells sorted from blood, taken in a trial of the OX40 agonist ivuxolimab. These receptors were obtained from an adult with an advanced solid tumor such as melanoma, head and neck, liver or kidney cancer.

This clone was counted only a few times. The chain links TRBV7-9 to TRBJ1-5; 12 nucleotides line up with TRBD1. Germline loops: CDR1 SEHNR, CDR2 FQNEAQ (reference sequence). Trimming removed 5 bases from V and 4 bases from J; junction bases left unmatched: 9. The CDR3 runs to 17 residues. In DNA, the CDR3 is TGTGCCAGCAGCAGCGGGACAGGGGGCAAAGGTAATCAGCCCCAGCATTTT. Protein: CASSSGTGGKGNQPQHF.

This clone is medium-sized. V is TRBV11-2 and J is TRBJ1-1; D unclear. V was pared by 3 bases and J by 1 base, with 9 bases between. The CDR3 is made up of 14 amino acids. CDR1 and CDR2 (germline): SGHAT, FQNNGV. The CDR3 region is CASSFEGRNTEAFF. In nucleotides, the CDR3 is TGTGCCAGCAGCTTCGAGGGCCGGAACACTGAAGCTTTCTTT.

V is TRBV5-1 and J is TRBJ1-2; D is unresolved. Germline CDR1 reads SGHRS; CDR2 reads YFSETQ. Trimming took 4 bases from V and 0 from J, leaving 10 bases between them. The CDR3 covers 14 residues. CDR3 sequence (DNA): TGCGCCAGCAGCCCGGGTTCAGCTAACTATGGCTACACCTTC. It translates to CASSPGSANYGYTF.

J is TRBJ2-4 and V is TRBV7-2; D remains ambiguous. Germline CDR1 and CDR2: SGHTA and FQGNSA. V was pared by 7 bases and J by 6 bases, with 16 bases between. The CDR3 has 14 residues. The CDR3 protein is CASIPPTGSNIQYF. The CDR3 nucleotides are TGTGCCAGCATCCCCCCGACGGGTTCAAACATTCAGTACTTC.

The chain recombines TRBV2 with TRBJ1-4; D call uncertain. The CDR3 runs to 13 residues. Germline CDR1 is SNHLY and CDR2 is FYNNEI. Trimming shortened V by 7 bases and J by 1 base, and 7 bases separated the two germline ends. This chain's CDR3 is CASMAGTNEKLFF. CDR3 coding DNA: TGTGCCAGCATGGCGGGAACTAATGAAAAACTGTTTTTT. The full variable domain, its missing parts supplied by reference TRBV2 and TRBJ1-4, is EPEVTQTPSHQVTQMGQEVILRCVPISNHLYFYWYRQILGQKVEFLVSFYNNEISEKSEIFDDQFSVERPDGSNFTLKIRSTKLEDSAMYFCASMAGTNEKLFFGSGTQLSVL.

CDR3 DNA: TGTGCCAGCAGTTTAACCCTCTCGGGGGAACGAGAAGCTTTCTTT. Translated, it gives CASSLTLSGEREAFF. The rearrangement links TRBV28 to TRBJ1-1; D might be TRBD1 (5 bases). Germline V CDR1 and CDR2: MDHEN, SYDVKM. The V gene lost 2 bases and the J gene lost 8 bases, with 18 bases spanning the gap. The CDR3 loop spans 15 amino acids. Filled out from reference TRBV28 and TRBJ1-1, the complete variable domain reads DVKVTQSSRYLVKRTGEKVFLECVQDMDHENMFWYRQDPGLGLRLIYFSYDVKMKEKGDIPEGYSVSREKKERFSLILESASTNQTSMYLCASSLTLSGEREAFFGQGTRLTVV.

The V call is TRBV5-1, the J call TRBJ2-3; D may be TRBD2 (6 bases). The CDR3 is made up of 17 amino acids. Germline V gives CDR1 SGHRS, CDR2 YFSETQ. Trimming pared 0 bases from V and 0 bases from J, leaving 14 bases between. CDR3: CASSLVREAFSTDTQYF. CDR3 bases: TGCGCCAGCAGCTTGGTCAGGGAGGCCTTCAGCACAGATACGCAGTATTTT.

Many counts were recorded for this clone. The V and J genes are TRBV10-1 and TRBJ2-7, with 10 bases fitting TRBD1. The CDR3 has 15 residues. CDR1 and CDR2 (germline): WNHNN, SYGVQD (reference sequence). J was trimmed by 6 bases and V by 6 bases; bases with no gene match: 11. CDR3 sequence reads: CASRDLGTGASEQYV. CDR3 in DNA: TGCGCCAGCAGAGATCTCGGGACAGGGGCAAGCGAGCAGTACGTC.

The chain has TRBV9 and TRBJ2-3; no firm D call. The CDR3 is 11 amino acids. Germline lookup yields CDR1 SGDLS and CDR2 YYNGEE. Trimming pared 0 bases from V and 4 bases from J, leaving 0 bases between. CDR3 loop: CASSVADTQYF. In nucleotides, the CDR3 is TGTGCCAGCAGCGTAGCAGATACGCAGTATTTT.

The chain couples TRBV21-1 to TRBJ1-2; the DNA was not used to check the table's D call, TRBD1. TRBV21-1 is a pseudogene segment. This CDR3 spans 15 amino acids. The CDR3 region has the DNA TGTGCCAGCAGCAGGGACAGGGGGAGTCTCGGTGGCTACACCTTC. Its protein product is CASSRDRGSLGGYTF.

V and J are TRBV11-3 and TRBJ1-1; 7 nucleotides match TRBD1. Per the germline V gene, CDR1 is SGHNT and CDR2 is YENEEA. With 5 bases clipped from V and 3 bases from J, the junction kept 6 bases outside the gene matches. The CDR3 is 14 amino acids. The CDR3 sequence is CASSLGGQYTEAFF. As DNA, the CDR3 is TGTGCCAGCAGCCTAGGGGGACAGTACACTGAAGCTTTCTTT.

The chain couples TRBV19 to TRBJ2-6; D is unresolved. With 6 bases removed from V and 2 bases from J, the gap between germline ends came to 14 bases. CDR1 and CDR2 (germline): LNHDA, SQIVND (reference sequence). This CDR3 spans 16 amino acids. DNA of the CDR3: TGTGCCAGTAGCCCACAAATTGCGGCTGGGGCCAACGTCCTGACTTTC. Its protein is CASSPQIAAGANVLTF.

This chain uses TRBV7-8 with TRBJ1-2, with D possibly matching TRBD1 (6 bases). V shed 1 base and J shed 2 bases, with 14 bases lying between them. The CDR3 has 16 residues. Germline assignment: CDR1 SGHVS and CDR2 FQNEAQ. The CDR3 reads CASSLGGIRGNYGYTF. The CDR3 DNA is TGTGCCAGCAGCTTAGGGGGGATTAGGGGGAACTATGGCTACACCTTC.

There are a few counts of this clone. V is TRBV13 and J is TRBJ1-2; 7 bases agree with TRBD1. The CDR3 loop spans 14 amino acids. Trimming at V came to 4 bases and at J to 6 bases, leaving 8 bases not matched to a gene. Germline V gives CDR1 PRHDT, CDR2 FYEKMQ (reference sequence). CDR3 loop: CASSSWTGQDGYTF. For the CDR3, the DNA is TGTGCCAGCAGCTCCTGGACCGGACAGGATGGCTACACCTTC.

The J gene is TRBJ2-1, the V gene TRBV2, with D perhaps TRBD2 (5 bases). The ends were cut back, 5 bases at V and 8 bases at J, with 13 bases in the middle. This CDR3 has 13 amino acids. Germline values: CDR1 SNHLY, CDR2 FYNNEI. The DNA for the CDR3 is TGTGCCAGCAGTCCGGGAAGGCACCATGAGCAGTTCTTC. It specifies CASSPGRHHEQFF. Looking up the rest from reference TRBV2 and TRBJ2-1 gives the full variable domain: EPEVTQTPSHQVTQMGQEVILRCVPISNHLYFYWYRQILGQKVEFLVSFYNNEISEKSEIFDDQFSVERPDGSNFTLKIRSTKLEDSAMYFCASSPGRHHEQFFGPGTRLTVL.

The chain couples TRBV2 to TRBJ2-7, with D perhaps TRBD1 (5 bases). The CDR3 spans 13 residues. V lost 3 bases and J lost 6, with 12 bases in between. Germline CDR1 SNHLY, CDR2 FYNNEI. CDR3 in DNA: TGTGCCAGCAGTGAGGGGCAGGGTGGCGAGCAGTACTTC. Translating it yields CASSEGQGGEQYF.

This clone was seen once. In DNA, the CDR3 is TGCGCCAGCAGCCTTTCGCAGGGTGGCACTGAAGCTTTCTTT. It yields the protein CASSLSQGGTEAFF. The chain has TRBV5-1 and TRBJ1-1, with D perhaps TRBD1 (5 bases). Trimming removed 4 bases at V and 4 bases at J, with 14 bases between. CDR1 is SGHRS and CDR2 is YFSETQ in the germline V gene. CDR3 length equals 14 residues.

The chain combines TRBV19 with TRBJ2-7; 7 nucleotides line up with TRBD1. This CDR3 spans 13 amino acids. Germline CDR1 and CDR2: LNHDA and SQIVND (reference sequence). Trimming at V came to 10 bases and at J to 2 bases, leaving 8 bases not matched to a gene. Here the CDR3 DNA reads TGTGCCACCAGGACGACAGGGACCTACGAGCAGTACTTC. Its protein product is CATRTTGTYEQYF.

The rearrangement uses TRBV5-1 and TRBJ1-1, with no clear D. The CDR3 runs to 14 residues. Trimming stripped 5 bases from V and 4 bases from J, with 15 bases between. CDR1 is SGHRS and CDR2 is YFSETQ in the germline V gene. CDR3: CASSPTNVRTEAFF. Here the CDR3 DNA reads TGCGCCAGCAGTCCTACAAACGTGCGCACTGAAGCTTTCTTT.

V usage is TRBV18 and J usage is TRBJ2-5; D gene uncertain. The CDR3 loop spans 13 amino acids. The germline V gene has CDR1 KGHSH and CDR2 LQKENI. V was pared by 3 bases and J by 4 bases, with 9 bases between. The CDR3 is CASSPYLGETQYF. The CDR3 DNA is TGTGCCAGCTCACCGTACCTAGGAGAGACCCAGTACTTC.